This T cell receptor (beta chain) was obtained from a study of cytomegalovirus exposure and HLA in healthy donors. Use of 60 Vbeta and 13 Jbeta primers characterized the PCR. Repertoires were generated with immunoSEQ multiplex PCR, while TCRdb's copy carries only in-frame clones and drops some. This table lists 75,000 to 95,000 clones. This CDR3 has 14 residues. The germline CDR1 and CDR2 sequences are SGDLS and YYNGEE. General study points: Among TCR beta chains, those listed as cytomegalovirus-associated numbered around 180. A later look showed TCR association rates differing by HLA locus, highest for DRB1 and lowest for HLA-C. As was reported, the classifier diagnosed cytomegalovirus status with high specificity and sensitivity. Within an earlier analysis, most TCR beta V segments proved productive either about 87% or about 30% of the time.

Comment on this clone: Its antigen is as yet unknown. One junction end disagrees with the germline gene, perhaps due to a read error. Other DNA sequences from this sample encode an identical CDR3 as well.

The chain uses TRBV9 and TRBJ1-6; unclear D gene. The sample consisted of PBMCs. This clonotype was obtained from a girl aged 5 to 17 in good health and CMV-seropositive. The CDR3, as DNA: TGTGCCAGCAGCGTACTTATAGAGGATTCACCCCTACACTTT. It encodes CASSVLIEDSPLHF.